What follows are 7 T cell receptor beta chains derived from one specimen sequenced in a study of beta chain bispecific antibodies for T cell cancers. Study-level findings and limits: The leukemia cells, rather than normal T cells, gave most of the targeted TRBV signal.

Antigens of these TCRs are unknown. TCRdb redid the calling of the 5' RACE reads with MiXCR, one entry per CDR3 protein. The table records approximately 20,000 distinct CDR3 sequences, roughly 2.6% of them present only once. T cells were expanded from blood mononuclear cells for 3 to 4 days with anti-CD3 OKT3 or CD3/CD28 beads. Specimen: healthy donor T cells cultured with leukemia cells. Source of these receptors: a human donor in good health. Some clones in this sample may be carry-over from other donors' samples.

This clonotype was counted only a few times. This chain connects TRBV27 to TRBJ2-7, with D possibly being TRBD1 (6 bases). Trimming removed 7 bases at V and 2 bases at J, with 12 bases between. Germline CDR1 is MNHEY and CDR2 is SMNVEV (reference sequence). CDR3 length: 13 residues. The chain's CDR3 is CASKMTGAYEQYF. CDR3 nucleotide sequence: TGTGCCAGCAAGATGACAGGAGCCTACGAGCAGTACTTC.

This clonotype was seen at least ten times. The chain joins TRBV7-8 to TRBJ2-7; 9 nucleotides match TRBD2. Germline V lookup: CDR1 SGHVS, CDR2 FQNEAQ. V shed 6 bases and J 5 bases; nucleotides not matched to a gene: 8. The CDR3 is made up of 14 amino acids. CDR3 DNA: TGTGCCAGCAGTCAAGCTAGCGGGGTCGACGAGCAGTACTTC. It specifies CASSQASGVDEQYF.

This clonotype was seen ten or more times. The chain carries TRBV4-1 and TRBJ2-3; D remains ambiguous. V was shortened by 0 bases and J by 3 bases, with 16 bases between the two germline ends. The germline V gene encodes CDR1 MGHRA and CDR2 YSYEKL. The CDR3 totals 17 residues. In DNA, the CDR3 is TGCGCCAGCAGCCAAGATGGGGTTTTGACCCGGACAGATACGCAGTATTTT. This codes for CASSQDGVLTRTDTQYF.

This clonotype has ten or more counts. The chain uses TRBV28 and TRBJ2-3, with no clear D. With 3 bases removed from V and 0 bases from J, the gap between germline ends came to 10 bases. Germline CDR1 and CDR2: MDHEN and SYDVKM. The CDR3 totals 15 residues. The CDR3 region is CASSLRTESTDTQYF. CDR3 DNA: TGTGCCAGCAGTTTGAGGACGGAGAGCACAGATACGCAGTATTTT.

This clonotype was seen ten or more times. The V gene is TRBV6-5, the J gene TRBJ2-7; D is ambiguous. V was pared by 6 bases and J by 0 bases, with 15 bases between. CDR1 and CDR2 from the germline V gene are MNHEY and SVGAGI. This CDR3 contains 15 residues. For the CDR3, the DNA is TGTGCCAGCAGCCCTAACCTATTTGCCTCCTACGAGCAGTACTTC. The encoded protein is CASSPNLFASYEQYF.

This clonotype was counted ten times or more. V and J are TRBV11-2 and TRBJ2-5; D is possibly TRBD2 (5 bases). With 5 bases removed from V and 3 bases from J, the gap between germline ends came to 19 bases. Germline CDR1 and CDR2: SGHAT and FQNNGV. This CDR3 spans 16 amino acids. The CDR3 loop reads CASSPGGWSTEETQYF. In DNA form, the CDR3 reads TGTGCCAGCAGCCCCGGAGGTTGGTCCACGGAAGAGACCCAGTACTTC.

There are many counts of this clonotype. The chain combines TRBV7-8 with TRBJ2-3, with unresolved D. The CDR3 has 16 residues. Germline values: CDR1 SGHVS, CDR2 FQNEAQ. V shed 5 bases and J shed 1 base, with 16 bases lying between them. In nucleotides, the CDR3 is TGTGCCAGCAGCAGAACGGCTAATTTCGGCACAGATACGCAGTATTTT. This codes for CASSRTANFGTDTQYF.